The clone carrying this T cell receptor (beta chain) is labeled as medium-sized. Its antigen is currently unknown. With 0 bases removed from V and 0 bases from J, the gap between germline ends came to 7 bases. The CDR3 contains 15 residues. Germline V CDR1 and CDR2: SGHRS, YFSETQ. TCRdb redid the calling of the 5' RACE reads with MiXCR, one entry per CDR3 protein. The sample consists of approximately 10,000 distinct CDR3 sequences, 20% to 30% of them appearing once. Treg sorting used a CD4+CD25+CD127-/low gate. Overall study results and limits: Tumor-infiltrating Treg TCR alpha and beta sequences overlapped most with tumor naive CD4+ T cells, then blood naive. The larger-cohort validation was restricted to a single TCR beta V-J rearrangement rather than whole repertoires.

This sequence joins TRBV5-1 and TRBJ2-1, with no clear D. The source is a female donor with breast cancer. Sample: Tregs sorted from blood. This CDR3 reads CASSLEVGSYNEQFF. CDR3 bases: TGCGCCAGCAGCTTGGAGGTAGGCTCCTACAATGAGCAGTTCTTC.